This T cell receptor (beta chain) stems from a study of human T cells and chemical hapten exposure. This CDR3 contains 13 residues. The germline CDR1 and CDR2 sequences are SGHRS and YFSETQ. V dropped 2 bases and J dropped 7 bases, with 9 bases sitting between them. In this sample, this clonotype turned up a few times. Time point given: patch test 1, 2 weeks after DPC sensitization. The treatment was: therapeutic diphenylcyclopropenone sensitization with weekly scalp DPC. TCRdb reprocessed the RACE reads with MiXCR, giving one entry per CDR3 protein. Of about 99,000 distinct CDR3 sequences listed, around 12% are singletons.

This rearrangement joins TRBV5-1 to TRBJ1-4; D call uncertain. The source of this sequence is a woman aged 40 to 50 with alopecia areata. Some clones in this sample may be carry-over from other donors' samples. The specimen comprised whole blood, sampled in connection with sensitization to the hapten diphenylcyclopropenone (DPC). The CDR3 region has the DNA TGCGCCAGCAGCTTCTCGATGGGTGAAAAACTGTTTTTT. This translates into CASSFSMGEKLFF.